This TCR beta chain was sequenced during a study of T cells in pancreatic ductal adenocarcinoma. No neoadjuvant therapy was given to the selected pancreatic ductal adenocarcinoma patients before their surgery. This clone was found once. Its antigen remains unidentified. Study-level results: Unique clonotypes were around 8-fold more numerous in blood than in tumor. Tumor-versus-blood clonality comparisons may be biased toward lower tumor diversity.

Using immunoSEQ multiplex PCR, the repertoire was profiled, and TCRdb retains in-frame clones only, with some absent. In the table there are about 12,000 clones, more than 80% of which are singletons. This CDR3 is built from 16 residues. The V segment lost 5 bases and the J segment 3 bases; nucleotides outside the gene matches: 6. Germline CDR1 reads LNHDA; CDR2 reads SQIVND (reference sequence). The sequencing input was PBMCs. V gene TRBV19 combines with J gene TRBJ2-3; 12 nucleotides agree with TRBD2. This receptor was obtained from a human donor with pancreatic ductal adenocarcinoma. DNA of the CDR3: TGTGCCAGTAGTCTGACTAGCGGGAGTGGTACAGATACGCAGTATTTT. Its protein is CASSLTSGSGTDTQYF. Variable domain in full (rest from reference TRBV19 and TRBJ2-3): DGGITQSPKYLFRKEGQNVTLSCEQNLNHDAMYWYRQDPGQGLRLIYYSQIVNDFQKGDIAEGYSVSREKKESFPLTVTSAQKNPTAFYLCASSLTSGSGTDTQYFGPGTRLTVL.